This paragraph reports one T cell receptor (beta chain). Its antigen is still unknown. In the PCR, 60 Vbeta and 13 Jbeta primers were used. The protocol was immunoSEQ multiplex PCR, while the TCRdb copy is restricted to in-frame clones and leaves out a portion. The profile shows about 110,000 clones, 73% of them singletons. These data originate in a study of cytomegalovirus exposure and HLA in healthy donors. Study findings and constraints: Donors were assumed by presence/absence analyses to have roughly uniform sequencing depth. The study reported that TCR beta sequences accurately predicted HLA-A and HLA-B alleles in most subjects.

Trimming removed 7 bases at V and 5 bases at J, with 14 bases between. Germline assignment: CDR1 MNHEY and CDR2 SVGAGI. CDR3 length equals 14 residues. The sequenced sample was PBMCs. V gene TRBV6-5 combines with J gene TRBJ2-2; no clear D gene. This TCR came from a woman aged 40 to 50 in good health and CMV-seronegative. CDR3 bases: TGTGCCAGCACTTCGGCAGGATCTACCGGGGAGCTGTTTTTT. Translating gives CASTSAGSTGELFF.